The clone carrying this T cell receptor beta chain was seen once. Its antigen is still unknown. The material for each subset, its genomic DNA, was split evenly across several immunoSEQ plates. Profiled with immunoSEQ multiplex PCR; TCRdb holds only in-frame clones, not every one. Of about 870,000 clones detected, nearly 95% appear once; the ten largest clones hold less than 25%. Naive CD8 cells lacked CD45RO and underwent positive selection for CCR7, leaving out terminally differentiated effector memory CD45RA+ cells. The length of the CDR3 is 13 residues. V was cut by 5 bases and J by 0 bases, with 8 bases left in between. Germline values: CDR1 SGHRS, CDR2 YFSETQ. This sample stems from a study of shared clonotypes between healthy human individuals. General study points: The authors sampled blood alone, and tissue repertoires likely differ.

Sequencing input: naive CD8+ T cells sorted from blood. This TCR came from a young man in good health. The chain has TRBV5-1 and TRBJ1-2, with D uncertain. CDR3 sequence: CASRATANYGYTF. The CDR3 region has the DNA TGCGCCAGCAGGGCAACAGCTAACTATGGCTACACCTTC. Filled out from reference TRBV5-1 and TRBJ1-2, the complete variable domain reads KAGVTQTPRYLIKTRGQQVTLSCSPISGHRSVSWYQQTPGQGLQFLFEYFSETQRNKGNFPGRFSGRQFSNSRSEMNVSTLELGDSALYLCASRATANYGYTFGSGTRLTVV.